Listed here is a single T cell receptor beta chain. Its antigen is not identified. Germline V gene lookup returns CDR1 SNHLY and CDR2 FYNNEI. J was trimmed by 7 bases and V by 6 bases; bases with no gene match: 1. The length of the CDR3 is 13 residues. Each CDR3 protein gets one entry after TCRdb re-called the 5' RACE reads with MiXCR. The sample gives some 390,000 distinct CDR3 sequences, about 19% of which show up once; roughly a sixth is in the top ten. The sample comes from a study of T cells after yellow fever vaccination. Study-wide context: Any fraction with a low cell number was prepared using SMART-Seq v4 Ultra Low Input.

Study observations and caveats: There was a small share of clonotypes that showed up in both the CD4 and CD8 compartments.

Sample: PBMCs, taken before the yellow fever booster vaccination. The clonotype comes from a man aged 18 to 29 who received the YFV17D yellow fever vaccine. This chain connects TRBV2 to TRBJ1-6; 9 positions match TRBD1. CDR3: CASRQGANSPLHF. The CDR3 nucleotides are TGTGCCAGCAGACAGGGGGCGAATTCACCCCTCCACTTT.